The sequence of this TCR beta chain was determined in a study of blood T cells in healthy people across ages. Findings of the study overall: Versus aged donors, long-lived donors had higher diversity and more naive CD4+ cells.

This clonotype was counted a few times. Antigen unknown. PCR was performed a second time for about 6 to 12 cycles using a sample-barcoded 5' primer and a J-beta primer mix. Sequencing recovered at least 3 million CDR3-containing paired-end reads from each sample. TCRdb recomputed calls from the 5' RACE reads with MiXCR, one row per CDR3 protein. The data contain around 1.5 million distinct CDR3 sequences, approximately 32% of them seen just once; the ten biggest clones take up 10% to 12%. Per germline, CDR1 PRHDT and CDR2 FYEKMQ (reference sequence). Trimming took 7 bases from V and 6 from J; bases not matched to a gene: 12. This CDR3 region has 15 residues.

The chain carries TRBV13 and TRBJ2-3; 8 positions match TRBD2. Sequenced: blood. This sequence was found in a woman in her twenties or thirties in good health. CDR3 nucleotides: TGTGCCAGCAAGGGGCCTAGCGGGTCGGACGATACGCAGTATTTT. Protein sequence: CASKGPSGSDDTQYF.